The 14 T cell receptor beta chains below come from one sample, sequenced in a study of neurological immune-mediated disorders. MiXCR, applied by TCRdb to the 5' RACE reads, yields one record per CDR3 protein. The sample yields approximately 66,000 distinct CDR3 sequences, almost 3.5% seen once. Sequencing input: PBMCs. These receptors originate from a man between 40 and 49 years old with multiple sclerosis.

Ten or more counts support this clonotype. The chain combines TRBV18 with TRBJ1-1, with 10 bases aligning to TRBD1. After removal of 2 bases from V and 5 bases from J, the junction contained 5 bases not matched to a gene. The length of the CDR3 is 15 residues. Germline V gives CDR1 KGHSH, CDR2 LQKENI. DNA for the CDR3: TGTGCCAGCTCACCAGGAGGGACAGGGGATACTGAAGCTTTCTTT. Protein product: CASSPGGTGDTEAFF.

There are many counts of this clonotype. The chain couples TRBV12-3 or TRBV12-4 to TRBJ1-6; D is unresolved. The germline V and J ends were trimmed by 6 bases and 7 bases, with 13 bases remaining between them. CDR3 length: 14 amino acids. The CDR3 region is CASRRREANSPLHF. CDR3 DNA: TGTGCCAGCAGAAGACGGGAGGCGAATTCACCCCTCCACTTT.

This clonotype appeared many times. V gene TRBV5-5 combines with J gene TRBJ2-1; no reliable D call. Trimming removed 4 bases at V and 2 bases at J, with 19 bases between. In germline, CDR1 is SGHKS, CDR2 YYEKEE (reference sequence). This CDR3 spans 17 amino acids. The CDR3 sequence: CASSPVWAPDPYNEQFF. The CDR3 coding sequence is TGTGCCAGCAGCCCGGTTTGGGCCCCTGACCCCTACAATGAGCAGTTCTTC.

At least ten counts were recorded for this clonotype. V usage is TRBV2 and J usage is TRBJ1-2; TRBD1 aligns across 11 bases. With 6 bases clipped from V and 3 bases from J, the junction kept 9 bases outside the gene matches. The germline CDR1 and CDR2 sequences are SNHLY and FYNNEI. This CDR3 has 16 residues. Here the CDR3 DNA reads TGTGCCAGCAGGAACGGACAGGGGGCTGGGTACTATGGCTACACCTTC. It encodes CASRNGQGAGYYGYTF.

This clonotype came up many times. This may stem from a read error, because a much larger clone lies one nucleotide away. As DNA, the CDR3 is TGCGCCAGCAGCTTGGCCCAAGGGGAGAAAATTCAGTACTTC. This codes for CASSLAQGEKIQYF. This chain joins TRBV5-1 and TRBJ2-4; possibly TRBD1 or TRBD2 for D (5 bases each). Germline CDR1 is SGHRS and CDR2 is YFSETQ. The CDR3 is 14 amino acids. Trimming cost V 0 bases and J 10 bases, with 14 bases left between them.

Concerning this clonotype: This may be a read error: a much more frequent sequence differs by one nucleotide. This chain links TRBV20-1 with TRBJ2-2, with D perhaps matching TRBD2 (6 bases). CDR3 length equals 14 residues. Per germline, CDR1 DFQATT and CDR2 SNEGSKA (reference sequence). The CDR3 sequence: CSARPGANTGALFF. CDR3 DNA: TGCAGTGCTAGACCGGGAGCGAACACCGGGGCGCTGTTTTTT.

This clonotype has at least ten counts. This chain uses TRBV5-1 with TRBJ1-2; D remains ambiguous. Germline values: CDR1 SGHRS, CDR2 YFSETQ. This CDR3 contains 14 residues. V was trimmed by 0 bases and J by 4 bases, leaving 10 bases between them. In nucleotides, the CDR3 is TGCGCCAGCAGCTTGGAGGTACATGCCTATGGCTACACCTTC. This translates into CASSLEVHAYGYTF.

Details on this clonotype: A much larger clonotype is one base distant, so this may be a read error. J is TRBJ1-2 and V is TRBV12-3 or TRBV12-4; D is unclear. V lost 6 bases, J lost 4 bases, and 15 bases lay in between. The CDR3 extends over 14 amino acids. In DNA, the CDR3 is TGTGCCAGCAGCCTAAGCAATACCCCCTATGGCTACACCTTC. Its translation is CASSLSNTPYGYTF.

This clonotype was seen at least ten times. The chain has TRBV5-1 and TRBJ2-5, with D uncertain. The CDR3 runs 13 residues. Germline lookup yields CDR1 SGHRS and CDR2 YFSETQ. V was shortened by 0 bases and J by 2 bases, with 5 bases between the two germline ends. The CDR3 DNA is TGCGCCAGCAGCTTGGGGGTTCAAGAGACCCAGTACTTC. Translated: CASSLGVQETQYF.

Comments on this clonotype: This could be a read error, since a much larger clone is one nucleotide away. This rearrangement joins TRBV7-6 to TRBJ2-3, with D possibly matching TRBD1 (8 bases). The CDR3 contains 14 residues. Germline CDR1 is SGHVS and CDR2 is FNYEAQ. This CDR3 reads CASSNRGGADKQYF. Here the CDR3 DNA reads TGTGCCAGCAGCAACAGGGGGGGAGCAGATAAGCAGTATTTT.

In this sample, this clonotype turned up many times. In nucleotides, the CDR3 is TGCGCCAGCAGCTTGGGGGCTGGGAGCGGGAGGGAGCAGTTCTTC. This translates into CASSLGAGSGREQFF. The V call is TRBV5-1, the J call TRBJ2-1; 9 nucleotides agree with TRBD2. J gave up 10 bases and V 0 bases, and 8 bases lay outside the gene matches. Germline V gene sequence: CDR1 SGHRS, CDR2 YFSETQ. This CDR3 is built from 15 residues.

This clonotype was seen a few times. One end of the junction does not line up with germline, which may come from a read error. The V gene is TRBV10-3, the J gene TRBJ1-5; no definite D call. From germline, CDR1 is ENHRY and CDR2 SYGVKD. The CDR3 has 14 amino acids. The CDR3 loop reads CAISDPLAEKTQNF. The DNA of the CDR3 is TGTGCCATCAGTGACCCTCTGGCGGAGAAGACCCAGAATTTT.

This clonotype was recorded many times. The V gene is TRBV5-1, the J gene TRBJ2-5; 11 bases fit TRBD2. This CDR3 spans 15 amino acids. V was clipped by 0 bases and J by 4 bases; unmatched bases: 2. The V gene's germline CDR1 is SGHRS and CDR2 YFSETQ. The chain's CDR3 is CASSLVTSGIETQYF. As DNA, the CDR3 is TGCGCCAGCAGCTTGGTGACTAGCGGGATAGAGACCCAGTACTTC.

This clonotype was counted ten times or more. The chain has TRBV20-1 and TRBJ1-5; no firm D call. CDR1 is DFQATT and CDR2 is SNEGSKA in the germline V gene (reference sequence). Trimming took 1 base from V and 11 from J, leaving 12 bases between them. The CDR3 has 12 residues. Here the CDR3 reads CSARGAFGTQHF. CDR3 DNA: TGCAGTGCTAGAGGAGCTTTCGGGACCCAGCATTTT.